This TCR beta chain was captured in a study of T cells in Graves' hyperthyroidism and ophthalmopathy. Findings and limits, study-wide: Ophthalmopathy was model-predicted a median about 6.9 months pre-onset. Blood shared most expanded thyroid clonotypes above 0.001.

It was RNA transcripts that yielded the amplified TCR beta CDR3 regions. A set of HTBI primers served as the primers for a first-round RT-PCR of the TCR CDR3. TCRdb reprocessed the multiplex PCR reads with MiXCR, giving one entry per CDR3 protein. Among around 340,000 distinct CDR3 sequences listed, roughly a fifth were seen once. This clonotype was picked up many times. Its antigen is currently unknown. Any patient presenting with uncontrolled infection, other autoimmune disease, pregnancy or lactation was left out. Thyroid ultrasound, orbital computed tomography, clinical symptoms, and serum thyroxine and TRAb underpinned diagnoses. Germline assignment: CDR1 SGHAT and CDR2 FQNNGV. The V end lost 3 bases, the J end lost 0 bases, and 22 bases lay between the germline ends. The CDR3 length is 19 residues.

The gene calls are TRBV11-2 and TRBJ2-3, with D perhaps assigned TRBD1 or TRBD2 (5 bases each). Sequences were obtained from blood. This clonotype was obtained from a woman aged 45-65 years with Graves' hyperthyroidism. CDR3 in DNA: TGTGCCAGCAGCTTCTACGGGACCGCAGGTGGAACTAGCACAGATACGCAGTATTTT. Translated, it gives CASSFYGTAGGTSTDTQYF.